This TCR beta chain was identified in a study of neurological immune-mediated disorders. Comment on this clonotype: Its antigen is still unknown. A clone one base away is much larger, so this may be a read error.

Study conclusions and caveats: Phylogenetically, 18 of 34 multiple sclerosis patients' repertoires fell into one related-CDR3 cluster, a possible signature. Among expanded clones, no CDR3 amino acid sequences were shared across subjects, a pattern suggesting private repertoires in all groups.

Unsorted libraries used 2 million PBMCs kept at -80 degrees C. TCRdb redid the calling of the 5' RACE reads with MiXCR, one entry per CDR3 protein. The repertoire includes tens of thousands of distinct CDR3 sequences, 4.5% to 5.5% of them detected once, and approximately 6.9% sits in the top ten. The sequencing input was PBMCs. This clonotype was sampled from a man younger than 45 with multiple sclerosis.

The CDR3 nucleotides are TGTGCCAGCAGTTCATCGGGGGTCGACACTGAAGCTTTCTTT. This translates into CASSSSGVDTEAFF. The chain employs TRBV6-5 and TRBJ1-1; D is possibly TRBD1 (5 bases). V was shortened by 4 bases and J by 3 bases, with 12 bases between the two germline ends. Germline V gene lookup returns CDR1 MNHEY and CDR2 SVGAGI. This CDR3 has 14 amino acids.